The 13 T cell receptor beta chains below were found in one sample sequenced in a study of regulatory T cells in long-lasting Graves disease. This sample's time point: newly diagnosed GD, antithyroid drugs for less than 3 months. PBMC-derived RNA was used for the TCR library. Arm-PCR with iRepertoire HTBI primers amplified the CDR3 regions for these TCR beta libraries. TCRdb reanalysed the multiplex PCR reads using MiXCR and keeps one entry per CDR3 protein. Seen here are 300,000 to 450,000 distinct CDR3 sequences, roughly a sixth observed once, and the top ten hold 22%. The sequencing here drew on peripheral blood mononuclear cells (PBMCs), taken at new diagnosis, from a patient treated with antithyroid drugs. The receptors stem from a female donor with Graves disease.

This clonotype was seen at least ten times. The rearrangement links TRBV6-1 to TRBJ2-7; D gene uncertain. The CDR3 spans 16 residues. Germline V gene lookup returns CDR1 MNHNS and CDR2 SASEGT. V was pared by 8 bases and J by 3 bases, with 23 bases between. CDR3 nucleotide sequence: TGTGCCAGCCCCGACTCACGCGGACCGACTGGCTACGAGCAGTACTTC. It encodes CASPDSRGPTGYEQYF.

This clonotype was seen a few times. The CDR3 region is CASSITGGILEAFF. CDR3 DNA: TGTGCCAGCAGCATCACGGGGGGGATCCTTGAAGCTTTCTTT. This chain joins TRBV7-9 and TRBJ1-1; a possible D gene is TRBD1 (5 bases). Germline CDR1 and CDR2: SEHNR and FQNEAQ (reference sequence). With 5 bases removed from V and 7 bases from J, the gap between germline ends came to 17 bases. The CDR3 runs 14 residues.

The chain is built from TRBV9 and TRBJ1-4; the D gene is possibly TRBD1 (5 bases). Per germline, CDR1 SGDLS and CDR2 YYNGEE. The CDR3 runs 15 residues. The V gene lost 0 bases and the J gene lost 9 bases, with 15 bases spanning the gap. The CDR3 DNA is TGTGCCAGCAGCGTAGGGGCAGGGAGGGTGCAAAAACTGTTTTTT. Amino acid sequence: CASSVGAGRVQKLFF.

In its sample, this clonotype was seen many times. The chain employs TRBV5-1 and TRBJ1-1; D is unclear. The CDR3 is 14 amino acids. V dropped 3 bases and J dropped 3 bases, with 12 bases sitting between them. Germline-derived CDR1 and CDR2 are SGHRS and YFSETQ. The CDR3 nucleotides read TGCGCCAGCAGCTCCGCTACAGCTTACACTGAAGCTTTCTTT. It encodes CASSSATAYTEAFF.

This clonotype was counted at least ten times. The V and J genes are TRBV12-3 or TRBV12-4 and TRBJ1-2; D gene uncertain. This CDR3 is built from 17 residues. The V end lost 6 bases, the J end lost 0 bases, and 20 bases lay between the germline ends. This chain's CDR3 is CASRDGRPPLANYGYTF. DNA of the CDR3: TGTGCCAGCAGAGACGGAAGGCCCCCACTAGCTAACTATGGCTACACCTTC.

This clonotype was detected ten times or more. The V call is TRBV6-1, the J call TRBJ2-7; TRBD2 might be the D (6 bases). Per germline, CDR1 MNHNS and CDR2 SASEGT. This CDR3 spans 14 amino acids. Trimming stripped 6 bases from V and 4 bases from J, with 16 bases between. The CDR3 nucleotides are TGTGCCAGCAGGCTCGCGGGACTCAGATACGAGCAGTACTTC. The encoded protein is CASRLAGLRYEQYF.

V and J are TRBV29-1 and TRBJ1-2; 7 positions agree with TRBD1. The germline V gene has CDR1 SQVTM and CDR2 ANQGSEA. This CDR3 is 18 amino acids long. With 4 bases clipped from V and 0 bases from J, the junction kept 17 bases outside the gene matches. CDR3 sequence (DNA): TGCAGCGTTGTGGTCCCCCCCGGGACAGAAGACACTAACTATGGCTACACCTTC. Protein product: CSVVVPPGTEDTNYGYTF.

The genes are TRBV20-1 and TRBJ2-1; 10 bases line up with TRBD2. CDR1 and CDR2 (germline): DFQATT, SNEGSKA (reference sequence). This CDR3 comprises 14 residues. J lost 4 bases, V lost 5 bases, and 5 bases had no gene match. The CDR3 DNA follows: TGCAGTGCTGTAAAGCGGGAGGGATACAATGAGCAGTTCTTC. Translation gives CSAVKREGYNEQFF.

This clonotype was recorded at least ten times. The chain recombines TRBV9 with TRBJ2-3, with TRBD2 as a possible D gene (7 bases). From germline, CDR1 is SGDLS and CDR2 YYNGEE. V dropped 0 bases and J dropped 6 bases, with 20 bases sitting between them. The CDR3 contains 17 residues. The CDR3 spells CASSVGRGGGTPDTQYF. In nucleotides, the CDR3 is TGTGCCAGCAGCGTAGGGAGAGGGGGGGGCACTCCGGATACGCAGTATTTT. The full variable domain, rest sourced from reference TRBV9 and TRBJ2-3, is DSGVTQTPKHLITATGQRVTLRCSPRSGDLSVYWYQQSLDQGLQFLIQYYNGEERAKGNILERFSAQQFPDLHSELNLSSLELGDSALYFCASSVGRGGGTPDTQYFGPGTRLTVL.

This clonotype was recorded at least ten times. The chain combines TRBV4-1 with TRBJ1-2, with TRBD1 matching 7 bases. V lost 4 bases and J lost 4; bases outside the gene matches: 9. This CDR3 has 15 residues. CDR1 MGHRA and CDR2 YSYEKL come from the germline V gene. The CDR3 region has the DNA TGCGCCAGCAGCCTCGGACAGGACCCCCTCTATGGCTACACCTTC. This gives the protein CASSLGQDPLYGYTF.

This clonotype was found a few times. This chain links TRBV24-1 with TRBJ2-2, with 7 nucleotides matching TRBD2. J lost 0 bases, V lost 2 bases, and 5 bases had no gene match. This CDR3 has 17 residues. From germline, CDR1 is KGHDR and CDR2 SFDVKD. The DNA of the CDR3 is TGTGCCACCAGTGATTGGGGGGGGTCCTCGAACACCGGGGAGCTGTTTTTT. Translating gives CATSDWGGSSNTGELFF.

CDR3: CASSFTGSQPQHF. DNA for the CDR3: TGTGCCAGCAGCTTTACAGGAAGTCAGCCCCAGCATTTT. The chain couples TRBV5-6 to TRBJ1-5; D might be TRBD1 (5 bases). CDR1 is SGHDT, CDR2 YYEEEE, per germline. Deletions cut 2 bases from V and 6 bases from J, with 9 bases between. This CDR3 has 13 residues.

This clonotype occurred many times. The CDR3 loop reads CASSDDIWALEAFF. The CDR3 DNA follows: TGTGCCAGCAGTGATGATATCTGGGCCCTCGAAGCTTTCTTT. The rearrangement links TRBV6-1 to TRBJ1-1, with D hard to call. V was cut by 3 bases and J by 8 bases, with 16 bases left in between. CDR3 length equals 14 residues. Germline V CDR1 and CDR2: MNHNS, SASEGT.